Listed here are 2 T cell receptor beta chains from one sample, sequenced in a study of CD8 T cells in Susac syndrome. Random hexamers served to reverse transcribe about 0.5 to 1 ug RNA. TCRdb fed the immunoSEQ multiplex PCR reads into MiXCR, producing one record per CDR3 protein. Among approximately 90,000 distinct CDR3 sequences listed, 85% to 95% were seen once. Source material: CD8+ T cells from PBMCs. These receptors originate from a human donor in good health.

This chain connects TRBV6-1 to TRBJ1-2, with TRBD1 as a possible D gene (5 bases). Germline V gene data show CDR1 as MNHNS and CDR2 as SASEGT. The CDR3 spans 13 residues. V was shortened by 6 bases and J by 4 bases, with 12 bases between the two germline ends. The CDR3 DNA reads TGTGCCAGCAGACCCGACAGCCTCTATGGCTACACCTTC. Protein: CASRPDSLYGYTF.

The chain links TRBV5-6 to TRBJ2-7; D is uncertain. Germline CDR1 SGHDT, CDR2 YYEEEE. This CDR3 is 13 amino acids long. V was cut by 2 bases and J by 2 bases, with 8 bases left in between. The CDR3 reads CASSFGVAYEQYF. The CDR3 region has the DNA TGTGCCAGCAGCTTTGGGGTAGCCTACGAGCAGTACTTC.